The source of this T cell receptor beta chain is a study of blood T cell dynamics during melanoma immunotherapy. The length of the CDR3 is 16 residues. CDR1 is MNHEY, CDR2 SMNVEV, per germline (reference sequence). With V trimmed by 2 bases and J by 1 base, 5 bases remained unmatched. The sample's time point: week 3, after first cycle of checkpoint inhibitor. Samples come from before therapy and from week 3 after the first blockade cycle. Clones were sequenced by immunoSEQ multiplex PCR, and TCRdb holds only the in-frame ones, with some missing. The sample has several hundred clones; roughly nine tenths are singletons.

Sequencing was performed on cell-free DNA from blood, taken from a patient treated with checkpoint blockade. The origin of this receptor is a human donor with melanoma. The chain links TRBV27 to TRBJ2-7; 10 positions agree with TRBD2. The CDR3 sequence: CASSLTSGILSYEQYF. In DNA form, the CDR3 reads TGTGCCAGCAGTTTAACTAGCGGGATCCTTTCCTACGAGCAGTACTTC.